A selection of T cell receptor beta chains follows, all from one sample in a study of Tregs in tolerant kidney transplant recipients. Profiling relied on immunoSEQ multiplex PCR, and the TCRdb table lists in-frame clones only, not all of them. This table holds over 70,000 clones, 91% found once. The material sequenced was CD4+ T cells from blood (PBMCs), taken 24 months after the transplant. The receptors stem from a human patient who received a combined kidney and bone marrow transplant. Some T cells may possibly be graft donor cells. CDR3s include the opening cysteine and the closing phenylalanine or tryptophan. Each record gives: J gene, D gene, V gene, clone size, CDR3 protein, CDR3 DNA. A D gene is named only where the DNA matches it firmly. Size is omitted from some rows. Given values are once, few, many or a class for expanded clones.

J gene: TRBJ2-1
D gene: TRBD1
V gene: TRBV5-5
clone size: -
CDR3 protein: CASSSDRYNEQFF
CDR3 DNA: TGTGCCAGCAGCTCGGACAGGTACAATGAGCAGTTCTTC

J gene: TRBJ2-1
D gene: -
V gene: TRBV5-6
clone size: -
CDR3 protein: CASSFYGRGSSYNEQFF
CDR3 DNA: TGTGCCAGCAGCTTCTATGGTCGCGGTAGCTCCTACAATGAGCAGTTCTTC

J gene: TRBJ1-5
D gene: TRBD1
V gene: TRBV6-1
clone size: -
CDR3 protein: CATLTRDRGQPQHF
CDR3 DNA: TGTGCCACCCTGACCCGGGACAGAGGGCAGCCCCAGCATTTT

J gene: TRBJ2-3
D gene: -
V gene: TRBV14
clone size: -
CDR3 protein: CASSPRLRQVFTDTQYF
CDR3 DNA: TGTGCCAGCAGCCCCCGGCTTAGGCAGGTCTTCACAGATACGCAGTATTTT

J gene: TRBJ2-1
D gene: TRBD2
V gene: TRBV11-2
clone size: -
CDR3 protein: CASSLDRRLAGGPGNEQFF
CDR3 DNA: TGTGCCAGCAGCTTAGATCGGAGACTAGCGGGAGGGCCGGGCAATGAGCAGTTCTTC

J gene: TRBJ2-5
D gene: -
V gene: TRBV11-1
clone size: -
CDR3 protein: CASSARSSARETQYF
CDR3 DNA: TGTGCCAGCAGCGCCCGATCATCGGCTAGGGAGACCCAGTACTTC

J gene: TRBJ2-5
D gene: TRBD1
V gene: TRBV9
clone size: -
CDR3 protein: CASSARGWETQYF
CDR3 DNA: TGTGCCAGCAGCGCCAGGGGGTGGGAGACCCAGTACTTC

J gene: TRBJ2-3
D gene: TRBD2
V gene: TRBV9
clone size: -
CDR3 protein: CASSVGASGGLTDTQYF
CDR3 DNA: TGTGCCAGCAGCGTAGGCGCTAGCGGGGGACTCACAGATACGCAGTATTTT

J gene: TRBJ2-6
D gene: -
V gene: TRBV25-1
clone size: -
CDR3 protein: CASSLQGSGANVLTF
CDR3 DNA: TGTGCCAGCAGTCTACAGGGCTCCGGGGCCAACGTCCTGACTTTC

J gene: TRBJ2-3
D gene: TRBD2
V gene: TRBV18
clone size: -
CDR3 protein: CASSQSGVGTDTQYF
CDR3 DNA: TGTGCCAGCTCACAAAGCGGGGTTGGCACAGATACGCAGTATTTT

J gene: TRBJ2-7
D gene: -
V gene: TRBV5-4
clone size: -
CDR3 protein: CASSLVRGSSAYEQYF
CDR3 DNA: TGTGCCAGCAGCTTGGTCCGGGGATCTTCGGCCTACGAGCAGTACTTC

J gene: TRBJ1-5
D gene: TRBD1
V gene: TRBV7-3
clone size: -
CDR3 protein: CASSLNSPGGSNQPQHF
CDR3 DNA: TGTGCCAGCAGCTTAAACTCTCCAGGGGGGAGCAATCAGCCCCAGCATTTT

J gene: TRBJ2-3
D gene: TRBD2
V gene: TRBV7-7
clone size: -
CDR3 protein: CASSSGLAGVGTDTQYF
CDR3 DNA: TGTGCCAGCAGCTCAGGACTAGCGGGAGTCGGTACAGATACGCAGTATTTT

J gene: TRBJ1-1
D gene: -
V gene: TRBV7-3
clone size: once
CDR3 protein: CASSLTAGATNTEAFF
CDR3 DNA: TGTGCCAGCAGCTTAACGGCAGGGGCGACGAACACTGAAGCTTTCTTT

J gene: TRBJ2-5
D gene: TRBD2
V gene: TRBV5-1
clone size: once
CDR3 protein: CASSSRFERGALGGTQYF
CDR3 DNA: TGCGCCAGCAGCTCCCGGTTTGAGCGGGGCGCACTGGGTGGGACCCAGTACTTC

J gene: TRBJ1-4
D gene: -
V gene: TRBV2
clone size: few
CDR3 protein: CASKYQTGVGEKLFF
CDR3 DNA: TGTGCCAGCAAGTATCAGACAGGTGTGGGAGAAAAACTGTTTTTT

J gene: TRBJ1-5
D gene: TRBD1
V gene: TRBV5-1
clone size: -
CDR3 protein: CASSAGTGGNQPQHF
CDR3 DNA: TGCGCCAGCAGCGCAGGGACAGGGGGCAATCAGCCCCAGCATTTT

J gene: TRBJ2-7
D gene: TRBD1
V gene: TRBV7-6
clone size: -
CDR3 protein: CASSRGQGRSYEQYF
CDR3 DNA: TGTGCCAGCAGCCGCGGACAGGGGCGATCCTACGAGCAGTACTTC

J gene: TRBJ2-7
D gene: -
V gene: TRBV9
clone size: -
CDR3 protein: CASSVVDSPYEQYF
CDR3 DNA: TGTGCCAGCAGCGTAGTAGACAGTCCCTACGAGCAGTACTTC

J gene: TRBJ2-6
D gene: TRBD1
V gene: TRBV11-2
clone size: -
CDR3 protein: CASSSRTGGLSGANVLTF
CDR3 DNA: TGTGCCAGCAGCTCCCGGACAGGGGGGCTCTCTGGGGCCAACGTCCTGACTTTC

J gene: TRBJ2-1
D gene: TRBD2
V gene: TRBV11-3
clone size: -
CDR3 protein: CASSSLFGREGSDEQFF
CDR3 DNA: TGTGCCAGCAGCTCCTTGTTTGGGCGGGAGGGGTCGGATGAGCAGTTCTTC

J gene: TRBJ2-5
D gene: TRBD2
V gene: TRBV7-2
clone size: -
CDR3 protein: CASSLLAGSVETQYF
CDR3 DNA: TGTGCCAGCAGCTTACTAGCGGGGAGTGTGGAGACCCAGTACTTC

J gene: TRBJ2-7
D gene: TRBD2
V gene: TRBV6-7
clone size: once
CDR3 protein: CASSYPGTRDDEQYF
CDR3 DNA: TGTGCCAGCAGTTACCCCGGGACTAGGGATGACGAGCAGTACTTC

J gene: TRBJ1-2
D gene: -
V gene: TRBV19
clone size: -
CDR3 protein: CASSIGSRGNYGYTF
CDR3 DNA: TGTGCCAGTAGTATAGGTTCTCGGGGTAACTATGGCTACACCTTC

J gene: TRBJ2-1
D gene: TRBD2
V gene: TRBV7-9
clone size: -
CDR3 protein: CASSRTSGYNEQFF
CDR3 DNA: TGTGCCAGCAGCCGGACTAGCGGGTACAATGAGCAGTTCTTC

J gene: TRBJ1-6
D gene: TRBD1
V gene: TRBV7-2
clone size: -
CDR3 protein: CASSGQANNSPLHF
CDR3 DNA: TGTGCCAGCAGCGGACAGGCGAATAATTCCCCCCTCCACTTT

J gene: TRBJ2-1
D gene: TRBD1
V gene: TRBV10-2
clone size: -
CDR3 protein: CASRIGQGGNEQFF
CDR3 DNA: TGCGCCAGCAGGATCGGACAGGGAGGCAATGAGCAGTTCTTC

J gene: TRBJ2-2
D gene: -
V gene: TRBV4-2
clone size: -
CDR3 protein: CASSQGMTGPFSTQNTGELFF
CDR3 DNA: TGTGCCAGCAGCCAAGGGATGACAGGCCCTTTTTCCACGCAGAACACCGGGGAGCTGTTTTTT

J gene: TRBJ1-2
D gene: -
V gene: TRBV2
clone size: -
CDR3 protein: CASSAGVGYGYTF
CDR3 DNA: TGTGCCAGCAGTGCGGGGGTTGGGTATGGCTACACCTTC

J gene: TRBJ2-2
D gene: -
V gene: TRBV7-7
clone size: -
CDR3 protein: CASSLRQNTGELFF
CDR3 DNA: TGTGCCAGCAGCTTAAGACAGAACACCGGGGAGCTGTTTTTT

J gene: TRBJ2-3
D gene: -
V gene: TRBV30
clone size: -
CDR3 protein: CAWSSIRGLTTSTDTQYF
CDR3 DNA: TGTGCCTGGAGTAGTATAAGGGGACTTACCACTAGCACAGATACGCAGTATTTT

J gene: TRBJ1-1
D gene: -
V gene: TRBV27
clone size: -
CDR3 protein: CASSVGGMNTEAFF
CDR3 DNA: TGTGCCAGCAGCGTGGGGGGAATGAACACTGAAGCTTTCTTT

J gene: TRBJ2-1
D gene: -
V gene: TRBV7-3
clone size: once
CDR3 protein: CASSFGGSYNEQFF
CDR3 DNA: TGTGCCAGCAGCTTCGGGGGTTCCTACAATGAGCAGTTCTTC

J gene: TRBJ1-1
D gene: TRBD1
V gene: TRBV19
clone size: -
CDR3 protein: CASRPRQGFTEAFF
CDR3 DNA: TGTGCCAGTAGGCCAAGACAGGGGTTCACTGAAGCTTTCTTT

J gene: TRBJ1-5
D gene: TRBD1
V gene: TRBV4-2
clone size: -
CDR3 protein: CASSQGQGNQPQHF
CDR3 DNA: TGTGCCAGCAGCCAAGGACAGGGGAATCAGCCCCAGCATTTT

J gene: TRBJ1-1
D gene: -
V gene: TRBV5-1
clone size: -
CDR3 protein: CASSPQGIPLLEAFF
CDR3 DNA: TGCGCCAGCAGCCCCCAGGGGATCCCCTTACTAGAAGCTTTCTTT

J gene: TRBJ1-2
D gene: TRBD1
V gene: TRBV5-1
clone size: -
CDR3 protein: CASSLRTGGSDGYTF
CDR3 DNA: TGCGCCAGCAGTCTGAGGACAGGGGGTAGCGATGGCTACACCTTC

J gene: TRBJ2-7
D gene: TRBD2
V gene: TRBV5-1
clone size: -
CDR3 protein: CASNSNPGTISYEQYF
CDR3 DNA: TGCGCCAGCAACTCAAACCCCGGGACTATTTCCTACGAGCAGTACTTC

J gene: TRBJ2-1
D gene: -
V gene: TRBV9
clone size: -
CDR3 protein: CASSVVGVSYNEQFF
CDR3 DNA: TGTGCCAGCAGCGTAGTAGGGGTCTCCTACAATGAGCAGTTCTTC

J gene: TRBJ2-7
D gene: TRBD1
V gene: TRBV5-8
clone size: -
CDR3 protein: CASSPRQGFEQYF
CDR3 DNA: TGTGCCAGCAGCCCGAGACAGGGTTTCGAGCAGTACTTC

J gene: TRBJ1-2
D gene: TRBD1
V gene: TRBV28
clone size: -
CDR3 protein: CASTQGTGWMDYTF
CDR3 DNA: TGTGCCAGCACCCAGGGGACAGGGTGGATGGACTACACCTTC

J gene: TRBJ1-4
D gene: -
V gene: TRBV27
clone size: -
CDR3 protein: CASSLWQVPNEKLFF
CDR3 DNA: TGTGCCAGCAGTTTATGGCAGGTCCCTAATGAAAAACTGTTTTTT

J gene: TRBJ1-4
D gene: -
V gene: TRBV2
clone size: few
CDR3 protein: CASSKTDTNEKLFF
CDR3 DNA: TGTGCCAGCAGTAAGACAGATACTAATGAAAAACTGTTTTTT

J gene: TRBJ2-5
D gene: TRBD1
V gene: TRBV29-1
clone size: -
CDR3 protein: CSVVGGRTGAETQYF
CDR3 DNA: TGCAGCGTTGTGGGGGGAAGGACAGGGGCAGAGACCCAGTACTTC

J gene: TRBJ2-7
D gene: TRBD1
V gene: TRBV30
clone size: -
CDR3 protein: CAWSGPGWTGATYEQYF
CDR3 DNA: TGTGCCTGGAGTGGCCCCGGGTGGACAGGGGCTACCTACGAGCAGTACTTC

J gene: TRBJ2-2
D gene: -
V gene: TRBV5-5
clone size: few
CDR3 protein: CASSLDRDIVAGELFF
CDR3 DNA: TGTGCCAGCAGCTTGGACCGGGACATTGTCGCCGGGGAGCTGTTTTTT

J gene: TRBJ1-1
D gene: -
V gene: TRBV2
clone size: -
CDR3 protein: CASSPFGTLTEAFF
CDR3 DNA: TGTGCCAGCAGTCCTTTCGGGACACTTACTGAAGCTTTCTTT

J gene: TRBJ1-2
D gene: -
V gene: TRBV5-6
clone size: -
CDR3 protein: CASSYGSYGYTF
CDR3 DNA: TGTGCCAGCAGCTATGGTAGCTATGGCTACACCTTC

J gene: TRBJ1-2
D gene: TRBD1
V gene: TRBV6-1
clone size: -
CDR3 protein: CASSNTGDYGYTF
CDR3 DNA: TGTGCCAGCAGCAACACAGGGGACTATGGCTACACCTTC

J gene: TRBJ2-4
D gene: -
V gene: TRBV19
clone size: -
CDR3 protein: CASSTIGGAGAKNIQYF
CDR3 DNA: TGTGCCAGTAGTACTATTGGGGGGGCCGGAGCCAAAAACATTCAGTACTTC

J gene: TRBJ2-3
D gene: -
V gene: TRBV7-3
clone size: -
CDR3 protein: CASSPAVAGTDTQYF
CDR3 DNA: TGTGCCAGCAGCCCCGCGGTAGCTGGCACAGATACGCAGTATTTT

J gene: TRBJ2-7
D gene: TRBD2
V gene: TRBV5-1
clone size: -
CDR3 protein: CASSLATSGIYEQYF
CDR3 DNA: TGCGCCAGCAGCTTGGCCACAAGCGGGATCTACGAGCAGTACTTC